A single sample gave rise to the 25 T cell receptor beta chains below, sequenced in a study of tumor-infiltrating lymphocytes in primary liver carcinoma. Both RNA and DNA were isolated together from approximately 20-30 mg of bulk tissue that had not been sorted. A primer in the constant region served to generate TCR beta cDNA from roughly 520 ng of total RNA. Employing slightly modified ARM-PCR, three nested multiplex PCR rounds were run, and these gave rise to the TCR beta libraries. The study ran its first two PCR rounds for around 10 cycles each, using TRBV1-TRBV30 forward primers and a C-beta reverse primer. TCRdb used MiXCR to reprocess the multiplex PCR reads, holding one entry per CDR3 protein. The sample holds around 190,000 distinct CDR3 sequences, just under 85% seen once. Sequencing input: tumor tissue from primary liver carcinoma. These receptors all come from a man aged 40-49 years with primary liver carcinoma and hepatitis B virus infection.

As for this clonotype: At one end the junction does not follow the germline gene, possibly because of a read error. V usage is TRBV4-3 and J usage is TRBJ2-1; D may be TRBD2 (6 bases). In germline, CDR1 is LGHNA, CDR2 YSLEER. The CDR3 extends over 17 amino acids. CDR3: CASSQDLRRAYYSEQFF. CDR3 nucleotides: TGCGCCAGCAGTCAAGATCTGCGGAGGGCGTACTACAGTGAGCAGTTCTTC.

Comment on this clonotype: At one boundary the junction diverges from the germline segment, which might be a read error. The V and J genes are TRBV12-3 or TRBV12-4 and TRBJ2-1; D is unclear. This CDR3 spans 13 amino acids. CDR3 amino acids: CASSIDEGNDQFF. The CDR3 DNA follows: TGTGCCAGCAGTATTGACGAAGGCAATGACCAGTTCTTC.

Note on this clonotype: It may be a read error: a sequence one base away is much more abundant. This rearrangement joins TRBV7-8 to TRBJ2-3; D is undetermined. Germline-derived CDR1 and CDR2 are SGHVS and FQNEAQ. The CDR3 sequence is 15 residues long. CDR3 in DNA: TGTGCCAGCAGCTTAGACGGGTCCCACACAGATAGGCAGTATTTT. Protein sequence: CASSLDGSHTDRQYF.

As for this clonotype: A clone one base away is much larger, so this may be a read error. The chain is built from TRBV28 and TRBJ2-6; D gene ambiguous. The length of the CDR3 is 15 residues. Germline V CDR1 and CDR2: MDHEN, SYDVKM. CDR3: CASSLGESGPNVLTF. The CDR3 region has the DNA TGTGCCAGCAGTTTAGGGGAAAGTGGGCCCAACGTCCTGACTTTC.

In this sample, this clonotype turned up once. The chain carries TRBV14 and TRBJ2-1, with 8 bases identical to TRBD2. Germline V CDR1 and CDR2: SGHDN, FVKESK. The V and J ends lost 9 bases and 8 bases, in that order; junction bases with no gene match: 18. CDR3 length: 16 amino acids. The CDR3 region has the DNA TGTGCCAGGAGTACCGTAGCGGGATGGGTAAACGATGAGCAGTTCTTC. This translates into CARSTVAGWVNDEQFF.

A word on this clonotype: The junction and the germline gene differ at one end; a read error may be behind it. In DNA form, the CDR3 reads TGTGCCAACAGCTTGTCCTGTAACACAGATACGCAGTATTTT. It is translated as CANSLSCNTDTQYF. This chain joins TRBV5-6 and TRBJ2-3; D not certain. This CDR3 spans 14 amino acids. The germline CDR1 and CDR2 sequences are SGHDT and YYEEEE.

This clonotype has a handful of counts. Since a much larger clone is just one base distant, this may be a read error. CDR3 region: CASPPQRPEGTYEQYF. CDR3 in DNA: TGTGCCAGCCCCCCCCAGAGACCCGAAGGCACCTACGAGCAGTACTTC. This chain connects TRBV13 to TRBJ2-7; unclear D gene. The CDR3 has 16 residues. Germline-derived CDR1 and CDR2 are PRHDT and FYEKMQ (reference sequence). Trimming shortened V by 8 bases and J by 2 bases, and 22 bases separated the two germline ends.

Turning to this clonotype: The junction departs from the called germline gene at one end, perhaps through a read error. J is TRBJ1-1 and V is TRBV6-5; D remains ambiguous. This CDR3 has 13 residues. Looked up from germline, CDR1 is MNHEY and CDR2 is SVGAGI. The CDR3 DNA reads TGTGCCAGCAGATCGGAGGAGGAAACTGAACCTTTCTTT. Amino acid sequence: CASRSEEETEPFF.

The V call is TRBV6-2 or TRBV6-3, the J call TRBJ2-7; TRBD2 matches 11 bases. This CDR3 has 16 amino acids. The V gene's germline CDR1 is MNHEY and CDR2 SVGEGT. V lost 0 bases to trimming and J lost 1 base; unmatched junction nucleotides: 2. For the CDR3, the DNA is TGTGCCAGCAGTTACTCGACTAGCGGGGAGTCCTACGAGCAGTACTTC. This codes for CASSYSTSGESYEQYF.

A note on this clonotype: Mismatch with germline at one junction end may stem from a read error. The chain employs TRBV5-4 and TRBJ2-1, with TRBD1 as a possible D gene (6 bases). Germline assignment: CDR1 SGHNT and CDR2 YYREEE (reference sequence). The CDR3 runs to 14 residues. CDR3 in amino acids: CATSLWGRTGEQFF. As DNA, the CDR3 is TGTGCCACCAGCTTGTGGGGGCGTACGGGTGAGCAGTTCTTC.

The chain uses TRBV29-1 and TRBJ2-1; D uncertain. Germline CDR1 reads SQVTM; CDR2 reads ANQGSEA. V shed 3 bases and J shed 9 bases, with 21 bases lying between them. The CDR3 loop spans 15 amino acids. CDR3 residues: CSVDLSRAKNSEQFF. The CDR3 DNA is TGCAGCGTTGATCTTTCTAGGGCCAAAAACAGTGAGCAGTTCTTC.

Concerning this clonotype: One end of the junction fails to match germline, which may point to a read error. The chain links TRBV4-3 to TRBJ2-3, with 16 bases identical to TRBD2. Germline V gene data show CDR1 as LGHNA and CDR2 as YSLEER. CDR3 length equals 19 residues. The CDR3 sequence is CANSQRGLAGGPSTDMQYF. CDR3 coding DNA: TGCGCCAACAGTCAAAGGGGACTAGCGGGAGGGCCTAGCACAGATATGCAGTATTTT.

The sample holds one count of this clonotype. Relative to the germline gene, one junction end is altered; a read error may explain this. The chain is built from TRBV6-1 and TRBJ2-1; no firm D call. The CDR3 runs to 13 residues. From germline, CDR1 is MNHNS and CDR2 SASEGT. For the CDR3, the DNA is TGTGTCAGCAGTGAAGTAACTTACAATGAGCAGTTCTTC. Amino acids: CVSSEVTYNEQFF.

Concerning this clonotype: This may stem from a read error, because a much larger clone lies one nucleotide away. The chain links TRBV10-3 to TRBJ2-7; the match to TRBD1 covers 11 bases. With V trimmed by 5 bases and J by 6 bases, 3 bases remained unmatched. Germline V gives CDR1 ENHRY, CDR2 SYGVKD. The CDR3 sequence is 13 residues long. CDR3 region: CAISRDRGFEQYF. CDR3 sequence (DNA): TGTGCCATCAGTCGGGACAGGGGGTTCGAGCAGTACTTC.

The rearrangement joins TRBV12-3 or TRBV12-4 to TRBJ1-6, with 9 bases matching TRBD1. The V segment lost 10 bases and the J segment 11 bases; nucleotides outside the gene matches: 12. This CDR3 comprises 14 residues. CDR3 in DNA: TGTGCCAACATTCTCACAGGGGGCAAGGCACCCCTCCACTTT. Its protein is CANILTGGKAPLHF.

J is TRBJ2-1 and V is TRBV4-3; D might be TRBD2 (5 bases). The CDR3 is 13 residues long. Trimming took 4 bases from V and 11 from J, leaving 15 bases between them. CDR1 is LGHNA, CDR2 YSLEER, per germline. CDR3 sequence: CASSPEEGRKQFF. The CDR3 DNA follows: TGCGCCAGCAGCCCTGAAGAAGGGAGAAAGCAGTTCTTC.

Points on this clonotype: Its ends do not fully match the called genes, so a read error is possible. This rearrangement joins TRBV4-3 to TRBJ2-7; D perhaps matches TRBD2 (7 bases). From germline, CDR1 is LGHNA and CDR2 YSLEER. This CDR3 is built from 12 residues. This CDR3 is CVSSQGGGEQNF. DNA for the CDR3: TGTGTCAGCAGCCAGGGAGGGGGAGAGCAGAACTTC.

The V call is TRBV30, the J call TRBJ2-2; D is undetermined. There are 14 residues in the CDR3. The V gene's germline CDR1 is GTSNPN and CDR2 SVGIG (reference sequence). The CDR3 coding sequence is TGTGTCTTGAAAACGGTGGGGAACACCGGGGAGCTGTTTTTT. This encodes CVLKTVGNTGELFF.

Regarding this clonotype: One end of the junction fails to match germline, which may point to a read error. This chain uses TRBV10-2 with TRBJ2-1; a weak D match, TRBD2 (5 bases). The germline V gene encodes CDR1 WSHSY and CDR2 SAAADI. This CDR3 has 15 amino acids. CDR3 DNA sequence: TGCACCAGCAGTGAGTCCCTGACTACCTACAATGAGCAGTTCTTC. It specifies CTSSESLTTYNEQFF.

Comments on this clonotype: Because the CDR3 is missing its conserved closing phenylalanine or tryptophan, this is likely a read error. This chain links TRBV6-2 or TRBV6-3 with TRBJ1-1, with D tentatively TRBD1 (6 bases). Germline CDR1 reads MNHEY; CDR2 reads SVGEGT. CDR3 length equals 16 residues. CDR3 sequence reads: CVSSYSPYRVGTEAFI. The CDR3 DNA reads as TGTGTCAGCAGTTACTCACCTTACAGGGTGGGGACTGAAGCTTTCATT.

A note on this clonotype: The germline gene is not matched at one end of the junction; a read error may be the cause. The rearrangement links TRBV5-5 to TRBJ2-3; D remains ambiguous. Germline CDR1 SGHKS, CDR2 YYEKEE (reference sequence). The CDR3 loop spans 11 amino acids. The DNA of the CDR3 is TGTGTCAGCAGCTACGGGGATACGCAGTATTTT. Translation: CVSSYGDTQYF.

Of note for this clonotype: At one end, the junction sequence differs from germline, possibly due to a read error. In DNA form, the CDR3 reads TGCGCCAACAGCCGGCGACTAGCGAGGGGGTCCCCTGGGGAAAACATTCAGTACTTC. This sequence encodes CANSRRLARGSPGENIQYF. The V and J genes are TRBV4-3 and TRBJ2-4; 8 positions match TRBD2. Germline V lookup: CDR1 LGHNA, CDR2 YSLEER. The CDR3 runs to 19 residues.

Note on this clonotype: A single base separates this from a much larger clone, so it may be a read error. No DNA is shown, since the ends of the CDR3 on it are uncertain; the CDR3 is the one TCRdb lists. This sequence joins TRBV5-1 and TRBJ2-7; the D call of TRBD2 is as the table states it, not checked on the DNA. Both ends counted, the CDR3 spans 15 residues. The germline V gene encodes CDR1 SGHRS and CDR2 YFSETQ. This CDR3 reads CASSLVAGGTSEEYF.

In its sample, this clonotype was seen many times. The chain employs TRBV7-8 and TRBJ1-5; 9 bases map to TRBD1. V trimming: 0 bases; J trimming: 1 base; junction bases outside the gene matches: 4. CDR1 and CDR2 from the germline V gene are SGHVS and FQNEAQ. The CDR3 contains 17 residues. The CDR3 sequence is CASSLAGQGLSNQPQHF. DNA for the CDR3: TGTGCCAGCAGCTTAGCCGGACAGGGGTTGAGCAATCAGCCCCAGCATTTT.

About this clonotype itself: At one boundary the junction diverges from the germline segment, which might be a read error. The rearrangement links TRBV4-3 to TRBJ1-1; D uncertain. CDR3 length: 13 residues. CDR1 and CDR2 (germline): LGHNA, YSLEER. This CDR3 reads CASSQNRNTEPFF. The DNA of the CDR3 is TGCGCCAGCAGCCAAAATCGTAACACTGAACCTTTCTTT.